This T cell receptor (beta chain) was recovered during a study of tumor-infiltrating lymphocytes in primary liver carcinoma. Starting material for RNA and DNA co-extraction consisted of roughly 19-31 mg of unsorted bulk tissue. A primer matching the constant region was used to make TCR beta cDNA from 500 to 650 ng of total RNA. Library construction for TCR beta comprised three nested multiplex PCR rounds performed with slightly modified ARM-PCR. The first two PCR rounds used TRBV1-TRBV30 primers with a Cbeta primer, roughly 10 cycles each. TCRdb used MiXCR to reprocess the multiplex PCR reads, holding one entry per CDR3 protein. The repertoire holds under 50,000 distinct CDR3 sequences, about two thirds seen once, with about 29% in the top ten. This CDR3 has 14 residues. From germline, CDR1 is SGHRS and CDR2 YFSETQ. This clonotype was detected a few times. Given a much more abundant clone one base away, this may be a read error.

J is TRBJ2-3 and V is TRBV5-1, with 8 bases identical to TRBD1. This TCR came from a man aged 40-49 years with primary liver carcinoma and hepatitis B virus infection. The sequencing sample was made of liver tumor tissue from sampling region 5. Subset specified: tumor region T5, tumor centre. DNA for the CDR3: TGCGCCTGCAGCCGGACAGGGCCCACGGATACGCAGTATTTT. Residues: CACSRTGPTDTQYF. The full variable domain, its missing parts supplied by reference TRBV5-1 and TRBJ2-3, is KAGVTQTPRYLIKTRGQQVTLSCSPISGHRSVSWYQQTPGQGLQFLFEYFSETQRNKGNFPGRFSGRQFSNSRSEMNVSTLELGDSALYLCACSRTGPTDTQYFGPGTRLTVL.